This paragraph reports one T cell receptor (beta chain). CDR3 length: 13 amino acids. CDR1 is SGDLS, CDR2 YYNGEE, per germline. The germline V and J ends were trimmed by 0 bases and 0 bases, with 4 bases remaining between them. The data derive from a study of identical twins. TCRdb reprocessed the 5' RACE reads with MiXCR, giving one entry per CDR3 protein. The table has fewer than 250,000 distinct CDR3 sequences, 9.4% seen once. The sequenced sample was memory (CD45RO+) T cells sorted from blood. This chain connects TRBV9 to TRBJ2-7, with no clear D. This sequence originates from a young woman in good health. CDR3 region: CASSVASSYEQYF. The DNA of the CDR3 is TGTGCCAGCAGCGTAGCCAGCTCCTACGAGCAGTACTTC. The full variable domain, its missing parts supplied by reference TRBV9 and TRBJ2-7, is DSGVTQTPKHLITATGQRVTLRCSPRSGDLSVYWYQQSLDQGLQFLIQYYNGEERAKGNILERFSAQQFPDLHSELNLSSLELGDSALYFCASSVASSYEQYFGPGTRLTVT.